This T cell receptor beta chain emerged from a study of cytotoxic CD8 clonotypes in ibrutinib-treated CLL. Study background: Of the patients, about a dozen were relapsed/refractory, about 15 treatment-naive and under 18 IGHV unmutated. Responses comprised about 25 partial and 2 complete; at median about 71 months, approximately 15 remained remitted and some 12 progressed.

This clone was observed once. Its specificity is not known. About 2 micrograms of genomic DNA (from cryopreserved PBMCs) were used for TCR beta libraries. Study-wide findings and caveats: At the start, clonality exceeded age-matched healthy donors and followed circulating CD8+ T-cell counts.

Only in-frame clones appear in the TCRdb table, and some are missing; sequencing was by immunoSEQ multiplex PCR. Among about 200,000 clones listed, 75% to 85% were seen once. The starting material was PBMCs, obtained after 12 months of ibrutinib treatment. The receptor was isolated from a human donor with chronic lymphocytic leukemia.

CDR3 region: CASIPGQVGTGELFF. CDR3 bases: TGCGCCAGCATTCCGGGACAAGTGGGTACCGGGGAGCTGTTTTTT. The chain has TRBV5-1 and TRBJ2-2; TRBD1 is a possible D gene (6 bases). Germline V gives CDR1 SGHRS, CDR2 YFSETQ. Trimming took off 6 bases at V and 5 bases at J, with 17 bases between the two ends. The CDR3 extends over 15 amino acids.